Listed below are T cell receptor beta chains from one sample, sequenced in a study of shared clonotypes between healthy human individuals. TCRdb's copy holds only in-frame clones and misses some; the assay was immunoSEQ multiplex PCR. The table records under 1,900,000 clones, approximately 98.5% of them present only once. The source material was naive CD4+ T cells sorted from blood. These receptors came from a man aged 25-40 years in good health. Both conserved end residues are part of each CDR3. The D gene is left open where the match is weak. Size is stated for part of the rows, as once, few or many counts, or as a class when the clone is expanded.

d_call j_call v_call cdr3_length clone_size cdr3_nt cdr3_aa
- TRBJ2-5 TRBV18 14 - TGTGCCAGCTCACCCTCGGACAGTGGTGAGACCCAGTACTTC CASSPSDSGETQYF
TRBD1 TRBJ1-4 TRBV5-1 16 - TGCGCCAGCTCTCCGACAGGGGTTGCAACTAATGAAAAACTGTTTTTT CASSPTGVATNEKLFF
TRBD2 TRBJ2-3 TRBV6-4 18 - TGTGCCAGCAGTGACCGTCCGGATGCGGGAGACGAGGGAGATACGCAGTATTTT CASSDRPDAGDEGDTQYF
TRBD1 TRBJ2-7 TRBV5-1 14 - TGCGCCAGCAGCTTACAGGGGGCGGGGTACGAGCAGTACTTC CASSLQGAGYEQYF
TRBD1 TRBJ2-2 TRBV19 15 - TGTGCCAGTATGGGGGACAGTCGATGGGCCGGGGAGCTGTTTTTT CASMGDSRWAGELFF
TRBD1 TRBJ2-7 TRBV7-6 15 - TGTGCCAGCAGCCGCAGGGGGCGTCAATACAACGAGCAGTACTTC CASSRRGRQYNEQYF
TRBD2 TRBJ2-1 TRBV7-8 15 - TGTGCCAGCAGCTTACCAATTGGACTAGCTAATGAGCAGTTCTTC CASSLPIGLANEQFF
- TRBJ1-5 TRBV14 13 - TGTGCCAGCAGCAGTCAGCGCAATCAGCCCCAGCATTTT CASSSQRNQPQHF
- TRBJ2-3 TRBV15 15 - TGTGCCACCAGCACTACTAGAGTTTCCACAGATACGCAGTATTTT CATSTTRVSTDTQYF
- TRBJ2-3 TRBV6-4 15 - TGTGCCAGCAGTGCCGGAGGCAGGGGCACAGATACGCAGTATTTT CASSAGGRGTDTQYF
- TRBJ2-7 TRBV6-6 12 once TGTGCCAGCAGTTTGACTAGGAACGAGCAGTACTTC CASSLTRNEQYF
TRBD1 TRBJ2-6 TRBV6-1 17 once TGTGCCAGCAGTGCCGGGACAGGGCTCTCTGGGGCCAACGTCCTGACTTTC CASSAGTGLSGANVLTF
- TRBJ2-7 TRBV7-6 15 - TGTGCCAGCAGCTTAGAGCCGGGGGGCAGCGACGAGCAGTACTTC CASSLEPGGSDEQYF
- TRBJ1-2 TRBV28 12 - TGTGCCAGCTTCGTACCTAACTATGGCTACACCTTC CASFVPNYGYTF
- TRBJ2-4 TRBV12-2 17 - TGTGCAAGTCGCTCATCCGGGACTAGCGGATCCAAAAACATTCAGTACTTC CASRSSGTSGSKNIQYF
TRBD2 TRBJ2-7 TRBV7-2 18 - TGTGCCAGCAGCTGGGGACTAGCGGGAGCACAACGACTCTACGAGCAGTACTTC CASSWGLAGAQRLYEQYF
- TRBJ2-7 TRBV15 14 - TGTGCCACCAGCAGAGGCGGACCCTCCTACGAGCAGTACTTC CATSRGGPSYEQYF
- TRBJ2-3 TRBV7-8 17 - TGTGCCAGCAGACGGACCGTGACAAGGGGAAGCACAGATACGCAGTATTTT CASRRTVTRGSTDTQYF
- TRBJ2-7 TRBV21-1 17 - TGTGCCAGCAGCTCACGGGACAGGGCCTCGGAAACCTACGAGCAGTACTTC CASSSRDRASETYEQYF
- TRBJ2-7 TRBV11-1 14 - TGTGCCAGCAGCTTAGCAGTGACCACGTACGAGCAGTACTTC CASSLAVTTYEQYF
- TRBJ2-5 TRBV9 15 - TGTGCCAGCAGCGTATCAAGCGTAGGAGGAGAGACCCAGTACTTC CASSVSSVGGETQYF
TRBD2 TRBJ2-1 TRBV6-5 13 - TGTGCCAGCAGCCAGGGGACTAGTTACGAGCAGTTCTTC CASSQGTSYEQFF
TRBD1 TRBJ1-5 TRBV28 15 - TGTGCCAGCAGTTCTCACAGGGGTTACAATCAGCCCCAGCATTTT CASSSHRGYNQPQHF
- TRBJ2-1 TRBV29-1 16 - TGCAGCGTTGAGGTCCCGCGGGGCTTCGCCTACAATGAGCAGTTCTTC CSVEVPRGFAYNEQFF
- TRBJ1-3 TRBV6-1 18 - TGTGCCAGCAGTGAAGTTTGGCAGGGCCTTGACTCTGGAAACACCATATATTTT CASSEVWQGLDSGNTIYF
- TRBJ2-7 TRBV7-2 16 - TGTGCCAGCAGCTTATGGCCCGCCCAGGGTGGGCCCGAGCAGTACTTC CASSLWPAQGGPEQYF
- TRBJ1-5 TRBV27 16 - TGTGCCAGCGGCTCATCCGCGGGGGTGAGGTATCAGCCCCAGCATTTT CASGSSAGVRYQPQHF
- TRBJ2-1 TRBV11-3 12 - TGTGCCAGCAGCTTGCAAGGCAATGAGCAGTTCTTC CASSLQGNEQFF
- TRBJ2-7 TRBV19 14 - TGTGCCAGTAGTATACAAGCAGCTTCCCACGAGCAGTACTTC CASSIQAASHEQYF
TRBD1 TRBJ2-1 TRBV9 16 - TGTGCCAGCAGCGCAGGGGGCGCAGGCTTGGGTTTTGAGCAGTTCTTC CASSAGGAGLGFEQFF
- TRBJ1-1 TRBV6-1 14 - TGTGCCAGCACCCAAGGGGCCCTTGGGAGTGAAGCTTTCTTT CASTQGALGSEAFF
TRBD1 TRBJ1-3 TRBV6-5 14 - TGTGCCAGCAGCACGACAGGGTATGGAAACACCATATATTTT CASSTTGYGNTIYF
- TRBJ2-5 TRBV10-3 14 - TGTGCCATCAGTGAGTCGATGTCCCAAGAGACCCAGTACTTC CAISESMSQETQYF
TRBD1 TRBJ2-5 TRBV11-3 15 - TGTGCCAGCAGCTCGTCGACAGGGGGCGGAGAGACCCAGTACTTC CASSSSTGGGETQYF
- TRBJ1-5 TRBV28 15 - TGTGCCAGCAGTTTGTCCTCGGTTGGGTCGCAGCCCCAGCATTTT CASSLSSVGSQPQHF
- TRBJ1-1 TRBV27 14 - TGTGCCAGCAGTTCTGGGGCCTTAGGAACTGAAGCTTTCTTT CASSSGALGTEAFF
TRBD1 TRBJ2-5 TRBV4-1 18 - TGCGCCAGCAGCCAAGATGGTGCCAGGGGGCTTTTATTAGAGACCCAGTACTTC CASSQDGARGLLLETQYF
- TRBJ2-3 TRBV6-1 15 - TGTGCCAGCAGGAACCTCATACGGGACTTTCATACGCAGTATTTT CASRNLIRDFHTQYF
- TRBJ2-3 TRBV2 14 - TGTGCCAGCAGTCGCAACGGAGGCACAGATACGCAGTATTTT CASSRNGGTDTQYF
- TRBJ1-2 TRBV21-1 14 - TGTGCCAGCAGCAAAGGGGGCAGAAACTATGGCTACACCTTC CASSKGGRNYGYTF
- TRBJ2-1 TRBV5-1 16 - TGCGCCAGCAGCTTGTTTTCGGTCGGGGAAATGTATGAGCAGTTCTTC CASSLFSVGEMYEQFF
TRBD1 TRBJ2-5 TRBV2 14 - TGTGCCAGCAGTGGGGACAGGGTGCAGGAGACCCAGTACTTC CASSGDRVQETQYF
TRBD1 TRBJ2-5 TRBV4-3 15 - TGCGCCAGCAGCCAAGATGCCAGGGGGCCAGAGACCCAGTACTTC CASSQDARGPETQYF
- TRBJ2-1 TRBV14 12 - TGTGCCAGCAGCCGAGATCGTAATGAGCAGTTCTTC CASSRDRNEQFF
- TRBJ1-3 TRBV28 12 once TGTGCCAGTATGGCCCCCGGAAACACCATATATTTT CASMAPGNTIYF
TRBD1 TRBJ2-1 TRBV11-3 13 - TGTGCCAGCAGCACGGGACAGGGAAATGAGCAGTTCTTC CASSTGQGNEQFF
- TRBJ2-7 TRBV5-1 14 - TGCGCCAGCAGCTTGGCAGGGGATAATTCCGAGCAGTACTTC CASSLAGDNSEQYF
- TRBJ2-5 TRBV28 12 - TGTGCCAGCAGCCTCTTTCAAGAGACCCAGTACTTC CASSLFQETQYF
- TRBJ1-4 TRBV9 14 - TGTGCCAGCAGCGTATCTCCTAGTAATGAAAAACTGTTTTTT CASSVSPSNEKLFF
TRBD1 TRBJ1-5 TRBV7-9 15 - TGTGCCAGCAGCCCGACCGGACAGGACAATCAGCCCCAGCATTTT CASSPTGQDNQPQHF